The 8 T cell receptor beta chains listed next were all sequenced from one sample in a study of blood T cell repertoires in COVID-19. Sequenced by immunoSEQ multiplex PCR; TCRdb stores in-frame clones only, minus some. The table includes under 400,000 clones, over 85% detected once. Source material: peripheral blood. All receptors derive from an older woman with COVID-19, enrolled during active disease.

J is TRBJ2-1 and V is TRBV28, with TRBD2 matching over 7 bases. CDR1 and CDR2 (germline): MDHEN, SYDVKM. Trimming at V came to 5 bases and at J to 1 base, leaving 5 bases not matched to a gene. This CDR3 is 15 amino acids long. CDR3: CASSVSGGSYNEQFF. CDR3 DNA: TGTGCCAGCAGTGTTTCGGGGGGTTCCTACAATGAGCAGTTCTTC.

The chain is built from TRBV18 and TRBJ1-1; 9 bases agree with TRBD1. V lost 5 bases to trimming and J lost 1 base; unmatched junction nucleotides: 2. Germline loops: CDR1 KGHSH, CDR2 LQKENI. The CDR3 is made up of 14 amino acids. The chain's CDR3 is CASSKTGGNTEAFF. Here the CDR3 DNA reads TGTGCCAGCTCAAAGACAGGGGGGAACACTGAAGCTTTCTTT.

The chain couples TRBV2 to TRBJ1-5, with 7 bases aligning to TRBD1. CDR1 and CDR2 (germline): SNHLY, FYNNEI. V trimming: 1 base; J trimming: 2 bases; junction bases outside the gene matches: 8. CDR3 length equals 17 residues. In DNA, the CDR3 is TGTGCCAGCAGTGAAGTAAGGGGGCAGCCGGGCAATCAGCCCCAGCATTTT. Its protein is CASSEVRGQPGNQPQHF. The entire variable domain, with the rest obtained from reference TRBV2 and TRBJ1-5, is as follows: EPEVTQTPSHQVTQMGQEVILRCVPISNHLYFYWYRQILGQKVEFLVSFYNNEISEKSEIFDDQFSVERPDGSNFTLKIRSTKLEDSAMYFCASSEVRGQPGNQPQHFGDGTRLSIL.

The chain carries TRBV4-2 and TRBJ1-3; weak D call: TRBD1 (5 bases). There are 16 residues in the CDR3. CDR1 is LGHNA and CDR2 is YNFKEQ in the germline V gene. Deletions cut 1 base from V and 0 bases from J, with 10 bases between. The DNA of the CDR3 is TGTGCCAGCAGCCAAGTGGGGGGAGCCTCTGGAAACACCATATATTTT. Its protein product is CASSQVGGASGNTIYF.

The chain recombines TRBV28 with TRBJ1-5; TRBD1 matches 7 bases. V trimming: 6 bases; J trimming: 4 bases; junction bases outside the gene matches: 12. The length of the CDR3 is 16 residues. The V gene's germline CDR1 is MDHEN and CDR2 SYDVKM. The CDR3: CASRKDRLQPNQPQHF. The CDR3 DNA reads as TGTGCCAGCAGGAAGGACAGGCTACAGCCAAATCAGCCCCAGCATTTT.

The gene calls are TRBV6-2 or TRBV6-3 and TRBJ2-1; D gene uncertain. Trimming stripped 5 bases from V and 4 bases from J, with 9 bases between. The CDR3 loop spans 13 amino acids. Germline V gene data show CDR1 as MNHEY and CDR2 as SVGEGT. The CDR3 region is CASSPSNYNEQFF. The CDR3 DNA is TGTGCCAGCAGTCCGTCTAATTACAATGAGCAGTTCTTC.

Comments on this clone: The sample contains more than one DNA sequence encoding this CDR3. V gene TRBV7-2 combines with J gene TRBJ1-4; the D is unclear. Germline assignment: CDR1 SGHTA and CDR2 FQGNSA. The V end lost 0 bases, the J end lost 3 bases, and 14 bases lay between the germline ends. This CDR3 is built from 17 residues. The chain's CDR3 is CASSLAWTAGANEKLFF. CDR3 sequence (DNA): TGTGCCAGCAGCTTAGCATGGACGGCGGGCGCTAATGAAAAACTGTTTTTT.

The V and J genes are TRBV7-3 and TRBJ2-7; 10 nucleotides line up with TRBD2. The germline V gene has CDR1 SGHTA and CDR2 FQGTGA. Unmatched junction bases numbered 10, after V lost 1 base and J lost 1 base. The CDR3 runs 18 residues. CDR3 loop: CASSLRLAGVSGSYEQYF. DNA for the CDR3: TGTGCCAGCAGCTTAAGGCTAGCGGGGGTGTCCGGGTCCTACGAGCAGTACTTC.